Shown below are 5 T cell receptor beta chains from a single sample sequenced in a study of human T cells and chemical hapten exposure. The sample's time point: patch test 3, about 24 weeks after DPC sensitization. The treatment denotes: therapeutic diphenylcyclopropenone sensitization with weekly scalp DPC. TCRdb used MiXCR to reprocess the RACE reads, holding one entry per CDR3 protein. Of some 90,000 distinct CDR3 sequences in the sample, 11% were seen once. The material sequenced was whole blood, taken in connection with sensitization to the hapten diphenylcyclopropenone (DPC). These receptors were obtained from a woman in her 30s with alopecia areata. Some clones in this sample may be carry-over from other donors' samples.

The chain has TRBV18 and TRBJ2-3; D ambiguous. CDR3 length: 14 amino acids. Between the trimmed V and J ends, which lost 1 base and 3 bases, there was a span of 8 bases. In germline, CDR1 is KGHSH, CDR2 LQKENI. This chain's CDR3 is CASSPLGETDTQYF. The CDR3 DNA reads TGTGCCAGCTCACCACTTGGGGAAACAGATACGCAGTATTTT.

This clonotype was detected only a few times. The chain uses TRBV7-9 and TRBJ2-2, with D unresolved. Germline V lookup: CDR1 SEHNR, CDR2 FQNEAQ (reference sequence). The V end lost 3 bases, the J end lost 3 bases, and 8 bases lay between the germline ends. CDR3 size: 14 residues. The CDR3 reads CASSFYQHTGELFF. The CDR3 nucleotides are TGTGCCAGCAGCTTTTATCAGCACACCGGGGAGCTGTTTTTT. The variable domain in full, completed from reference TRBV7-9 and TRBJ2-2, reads DTGVSQNPRHKITKRGQNVTFRCDPISEHNRLYWYRQTLGQGPEFLTYFQNEAQLEKSRLLSDRFSAERPKGSFSTLEIQRTEQGDSAMYLCASSFYQHTGELFFGEGSRLTVL.

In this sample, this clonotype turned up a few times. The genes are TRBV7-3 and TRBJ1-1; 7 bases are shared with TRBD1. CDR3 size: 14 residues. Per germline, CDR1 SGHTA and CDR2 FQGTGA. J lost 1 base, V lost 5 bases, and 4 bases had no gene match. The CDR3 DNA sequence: TGTGCCAGCAGCACAGGACAGGAGAACACTGAAGCTTTCTTT. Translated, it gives CASSTGQENTEAFF.

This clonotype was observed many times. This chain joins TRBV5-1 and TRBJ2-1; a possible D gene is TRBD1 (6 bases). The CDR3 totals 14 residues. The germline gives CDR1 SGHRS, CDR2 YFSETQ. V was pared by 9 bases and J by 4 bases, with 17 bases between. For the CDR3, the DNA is TGCGCCACTACTCCGGGACAACCGTACAATGAGCAGTTCTTC. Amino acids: CATTPGQPYNEQFF. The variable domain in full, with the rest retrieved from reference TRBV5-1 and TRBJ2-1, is KAGVTQTPRYLIKTRGQQVTLSCSPISGHRSVSWYQQTPGQGLQFLFEYFSETQRNKGNFPGRFSGRQFSNSRSEMNVSTLELGDSALYLCATTPGQPYNEQFFGPGTRLTVL.

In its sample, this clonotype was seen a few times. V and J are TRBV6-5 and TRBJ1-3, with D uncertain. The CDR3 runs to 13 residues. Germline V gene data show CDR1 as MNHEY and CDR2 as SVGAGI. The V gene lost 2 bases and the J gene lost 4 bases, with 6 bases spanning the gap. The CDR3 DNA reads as TGTGCCAGCAGTTACGCAGGCGGAAACACCATATATTTT. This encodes CASSYAGGNTIYF.